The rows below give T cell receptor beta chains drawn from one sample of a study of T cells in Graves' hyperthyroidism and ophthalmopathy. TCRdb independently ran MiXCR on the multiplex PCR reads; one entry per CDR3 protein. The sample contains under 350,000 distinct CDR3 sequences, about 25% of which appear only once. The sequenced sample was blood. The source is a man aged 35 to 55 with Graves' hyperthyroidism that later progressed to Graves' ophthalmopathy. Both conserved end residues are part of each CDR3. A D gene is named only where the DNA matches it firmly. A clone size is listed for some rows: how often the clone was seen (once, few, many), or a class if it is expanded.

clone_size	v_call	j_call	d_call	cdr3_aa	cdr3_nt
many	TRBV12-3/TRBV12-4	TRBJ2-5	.	CASSPSQGTQYF	TGTGCCAGCAGCCCCTCCCAAGGGACCCAGTACTTC
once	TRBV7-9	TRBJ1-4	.	CASSRVATNEKLFF	TGTGCCAGCAGCCGAGTCGCAACTAATGAAAAACTGTTTTTT
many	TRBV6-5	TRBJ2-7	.	CASSYSASADYEQYF	TGTGCCAGCAGTTACTCTGCTAGCGCTGACTACGAGCAGTACTTC
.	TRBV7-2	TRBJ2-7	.	CASSLIQLEDEQYF	TGTGCCAGCAGCTTAATTCAGTTGGAGGACGAGCAGTACTTC
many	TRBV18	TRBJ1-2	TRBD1	CASSPDRANYGYTF	TGTGCCAGCTCACCTGACAGGGCTAACTATGGCTACACCTTC
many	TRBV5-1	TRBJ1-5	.	CASSLWGPSQPQHF	TGCGCCAGCAGCTTATGGGGGCCCTCTCAGCCCCAGCATTTT
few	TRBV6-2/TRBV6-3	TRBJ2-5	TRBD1	CASSSDREEETQYF	TGTGCCAGCAGCTCGGACAGGGAGGAGGAGACCCAGTACTTC
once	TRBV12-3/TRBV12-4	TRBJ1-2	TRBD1	CASTAGTARVDYGYTF	TGTGCCAGCACCGCCGGGACAGCGAGGGTGGACTATGGCTACACCTTC
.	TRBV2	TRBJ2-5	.	CASRRTAAETQYF	TGTGCCAGCAGGAGGACAGCGGCGGAGACCCAGTACTTC
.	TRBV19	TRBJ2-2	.	CASSTSDYYTGELFF	TGTGCCAGTAGTACATCGGACTATTACACCGGGGAGCTGTTTTTT
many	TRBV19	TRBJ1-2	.	CASSPTGTGGYTF	TGTGCCAGTAGCCCAACAGGGACCGGTGGCTACACCTTC
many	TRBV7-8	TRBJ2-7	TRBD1	CASSLLPGQVANEQYF	TGTGCCAGCAGCTTATTACCGGGACAGGTGGCAAACGAGCAGTACTTC
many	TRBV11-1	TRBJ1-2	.	CASSSRVGGYTF	TGTGCCAGCAGCAGCAGGGTGGGCGGCTACACCTTC
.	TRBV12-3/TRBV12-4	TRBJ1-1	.	CASTPLTEAFF	TGTGCCAGCACCCCTCTGACTGAAGCTTTCTTT
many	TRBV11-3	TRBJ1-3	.	CATTASTTGNTIYF	TGTGCCACGACAGCGAGTACGACTGGAAACACCATATATTTT